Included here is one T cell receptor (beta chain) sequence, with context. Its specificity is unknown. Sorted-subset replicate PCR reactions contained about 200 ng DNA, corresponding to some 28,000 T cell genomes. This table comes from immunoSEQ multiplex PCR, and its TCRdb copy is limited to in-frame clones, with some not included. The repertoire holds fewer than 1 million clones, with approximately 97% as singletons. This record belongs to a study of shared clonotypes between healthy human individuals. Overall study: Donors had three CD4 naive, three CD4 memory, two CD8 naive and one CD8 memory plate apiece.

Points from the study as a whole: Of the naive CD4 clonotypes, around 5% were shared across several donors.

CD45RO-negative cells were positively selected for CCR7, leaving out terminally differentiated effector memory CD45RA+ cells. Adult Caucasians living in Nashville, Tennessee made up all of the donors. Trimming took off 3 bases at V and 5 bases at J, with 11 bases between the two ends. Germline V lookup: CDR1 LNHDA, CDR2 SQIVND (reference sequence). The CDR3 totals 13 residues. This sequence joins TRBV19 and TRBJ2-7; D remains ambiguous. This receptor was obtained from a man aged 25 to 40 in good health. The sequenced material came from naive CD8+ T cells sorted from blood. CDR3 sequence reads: CASSILRGHEQYF. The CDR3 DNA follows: TGTGCCAGTAGTATCCTTCGCGGCCACGAGCAGTACTTC.